This record covers a single T cell receptor (beta chain). The CDR3 has 13 amino acids. Trimming cost V 4 bases and J 3 bases, with 8 bases left between them. This specimen comes from a study of control samples from healthy donors and cancer patients. Here immunoSEQ multiplex PCR was the method, and the copy in TCRdb shows in-frame clones only, minus some. The sample consists of about 51,000 clones, roughly 80% of them appearing once. Sequencing used blood. The chain employs TRBV12-3 or TRBV12-4 and TRBJ2-3; maybe TRBD1 (5 bases). The origin of this receptor is a man between 65 and 80 years old in good health. The CDR3 spells CASSSRQTDTQYF. The CDR3, as DNA: TGTGCCAGCAGTTCCCGACAGACAGATACGCAGTATTTT.